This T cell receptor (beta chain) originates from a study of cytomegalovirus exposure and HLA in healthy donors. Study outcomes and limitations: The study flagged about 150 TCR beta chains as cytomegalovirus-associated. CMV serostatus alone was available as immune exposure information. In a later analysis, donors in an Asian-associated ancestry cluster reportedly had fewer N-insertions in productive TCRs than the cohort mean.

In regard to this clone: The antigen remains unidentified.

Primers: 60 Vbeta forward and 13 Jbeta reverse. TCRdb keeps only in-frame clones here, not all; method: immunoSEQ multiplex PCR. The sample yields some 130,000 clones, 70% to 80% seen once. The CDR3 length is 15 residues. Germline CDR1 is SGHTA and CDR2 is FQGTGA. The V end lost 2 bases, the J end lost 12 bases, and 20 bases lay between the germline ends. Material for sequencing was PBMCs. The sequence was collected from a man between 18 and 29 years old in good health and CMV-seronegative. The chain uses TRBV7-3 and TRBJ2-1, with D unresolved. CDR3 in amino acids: CASSLVGAENTRQFF. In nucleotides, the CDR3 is TGTGCCAGCAGCTTAGTTGGAGCAGAGAACACCAGGCAGTTCTTC.